These 26 T cell receptor beta chains came from one sample sequenced in a study of T cell responses to AZD1222 COVID-19 vaccine. Profiled with immunoSEQ multiplex PCR; TCRdb holds only in-frame clones, not every one. The sample consists of tens of thousands of clones, approximately 85% of them appearing once. The starting material was peripheral blood, obtained 28 days after the second dose of the MenACWY control vaccine. All receptors come from an adult who received the MenACWY meningococcal vaccine as a control.

The chain joins TRBV5-6 to TRBJ1-2; D gene ambiguous. The V gene's germline CDR1 is SGHDT and CDR2 YYEEEE. This CDR3 is 14 amino acids long. The ends were cut back, 0 bases at V and 4 bases at J, with 10 bases in the middle. In DNA, the CDR3 is TGTGCCAGCAGCTTGGACCTCCGAACCTATGGCTACACCTTC. Its translation is CASSLDLRTYGYTF.

The chain links TRBV19 to TRBJ2-7; 9 bases agree with TRBD1. From germline, CDR1 is LNHDA and CDR2 SQIVND (reference sequence). CDR3 length: 15 amino acids. Trimming removed 4 bases from V and 5 bases from J; junction bases left unmatched: 9. Here the CDR3 reads CASSTYDRGRNEQYF. The CDR3 DNA follows: TGTGCCAGTAGTACTTATGACAGGGGGAGGAACGAGCAGTACTTC.

The V and J genes are TRBV6-5 and TRBJ2-5; 8 bases fit TRBD1. Germline V gene sequence: CDR1 MNHEY, CDR2 SVGAGI. This CDR3 is built from 14 residues. V gave up 0 bases and J gave up 5 bases; unmatched junction bases: 2. CDR3 amino acids: CASSYSQGAETQYF. In DNA, the CDR3 is TGTGCCAGCAGTTACTCTCAGGGGGCTGAGACCCAGTACTTC.

The V call is TRBV24-1, the J call TRBJ1-5, with TRBD1 as a possible D gene (5 bases). This CDR3 is 14 amino acids long. V lost 5 bases and J lost 1, with 8 bases in between. The germline V gene encodes CDR1 KGHDR and CDR2 SFDVKD. This CDR3 is CATSVGDSNQPQHF. CDR3 in DNA: TGTGCCACCAGTGTGGGGGACAGCAATCAGCCCCAGCATTTT.

This rearrangement joins TRBV7-3 to TRBJ1-1, with 8 nucleotides matching TRBD1. Trimming at V came to 3 bases and at J to 4 bases, leaving 10 bases not matched to a gene. This CDR3 has 16 amino acids. Looked up from germline, CDR1 is SGHTA and CDR2 is FQGTGA. CDR3 loop: CASSFLVGQGGTEAFF. CDR3 DNA sequence: TGTGCCAGCAGCTTTCTGGTCGGACAGGGAGGCACTGAAGCTTTCTTT.

The chain employs TRBV25-1 and TRBJ2-7; D is undetermined. The V end was cut by 4 bases, the J end by 3 bases, with 13 bases between. Germline loops: CDR1 MGHDK, CDR2 SYGVNS. There are 14 residues in the CDR3. CDR3: CASSVYTPNYEQYF. CDR3 in DNA: TGTGCCAGCAGTGTCTACACACCCAACTACGAGCAGTACTTC.

The chain has TRBV9 and TRBJ2-1, with 7 bases fitting TRBD1. From germline, CDR1 is SGDLS and CDR2 YYNGEE. J was trimmed by 4 bases and V by 4 bases; bases with no gene match: 14. The CDR3 is made up of 17 amino acids. The CDR3 spells CASSSLGSTGVYNEQFF. The DNA for the CDR3 is TGTGCCAGCAGCTCATTAGGATCTACAGGGGTTTACAATGAGCAGTTCTTC.

The V and J genes are TRBV9 and TRBJ2-2; 7 nucleotides line up with TRBD1. Per germline, CDR1 SGDLS and CDR2 YYNGEE. With 3 bases clipped from V and 4 bases from J, the junction kept 6 bases outside the gene matches. The CDR3 consists of 15 residues. CDR3 residues: CASSAPTGITGELFF. The CDR3 DNA sequence: TGTGCCAGCAGCGCCCCGACAGGGATCACCGGGGAGCTGTTTTTT.

The rearrangement links TRBV2 to TRBJ1-5, with D possibly being TRBD1 (5 bases). Per the germline V gene, CDR1 is SNHLY and CDR2 is FYNNEI. V was cut by 0 bases and J by 8 bases, with 8 bases left in between. The CDR3 consists of 13 residues. As DNA, the CDR3 is TGTGCCAGCAGTGAAGCAGGGGTGAAGCCCCAGCATTTT. It yields the protein CASSEAGVKPQHF. The whole variable domain, remainder taken from reference TRBV2 and TRBJ1-5, is EPEVTQTPSHQVTQMGQEVILRCVPISNHLYFYWYRQILGQKVEFLVSFYNNEISEKSEIFDDQFSVERPDGSNFTLKIRSTKLEDSAMYFCASSEAGVKPQHFGDGTRLSIL.

The chain employs TRBV28 and TRBJ2-7, with D possibly matching TRBD1 (6 bases). This CDR3 is built from 15 residues. Trimming pared 4 bases from V and 6 bases from J, leaving 19 bases between. Germline CDR1 is MDHEN and CDR2 is SYDVKM. CDR3 bases: TGTGCCAGCAGTTCACCGGGACAAGTGATCGGCGAGCAGTACTTC. Translated, it gives CASSSPGQVIGEQYF.

This sequence joins TRBV10-3 and TRBJ2-7, with 9 bases fitting TRBD1. The V segment lost 6 bases and the J segment 2 bases; nucleotides outside the gene matches: 5. The CDR3 loop spans 14 amino acids. Germline lookup yields CDR1 ENHRY and CDR2 SYGVKD. The CDR3 DNA sequence: TGTGCCATCAGGGAAGGGACAGGGACCTACGAGCAGTACTTC. This codes for CAIREGTGTYEQYF.

The chain links TRBV5-1 to TRBJ2-5; TRBD2 matches 13 bases. The CDR3 consists of 16 residues. V was clipped by 4 bases and J by 7 bases; unmatched bases: 10. Germline assignment: CDR1 SGHRS and CDR2 YFSETQ. CDR3 amino acids: CASSPWTSGSSATQYF. The CDR3 bases are TGCGCCAGCAGCCCTTGGACTAGCGGGAGCAGTGCGACCCAGTACTTC. The whole variable domain, remainder taken from reference TRBV5-1 and TRBJ2-5, is KAGVTQTPRYLIKTRGQQVTLSCSPISGHRSVSWYQQTPGQGLQFLFEYFSETQRNKGNFPGRFSGRQFSNSRSEMNVSTLELGDSALYLCASSPWTSGSSATQYFGPGTRLLVL.

In nucleotides, the CDR3 is TGTGCCAGCAGAAAAACCCGGGCCAACTACGAGCAGTACTTC. Protein sequence: CASRKTRANYEQYF. The V and J genes are TRBV27 and TRBJ2-7; D gene uncertain. Trimming took off 6 bases at V and 3 bases at J, with 15 bases between the two ends. This CDR3 is built from 14 residues. Looked up from germline, CDR1 is MNHEY and CDR2 is SMNVEV (reference sequence).

The rearrangement joins TRBV9 to TRBJ1-6, with 7 bases lining up with TRBD1. V lost 3 bases and J lost 7; bases outside the gene matches: 7. This CDR3 has 15 residues. Germline-derived CDR1 and CDR2 are SGDLS and YYNGEE. The CDR3 DNA reads as TGTGCCAGCAGCGGCAGCAGGGGGAGAAATTCACCCCTCCACTTT. The encoded protein is CASSGSRGRNSPLHF.

The gene calls are TRBV19 and TRBJ1-1, with D uncertain. The length of the CDR3 is 10 residues. CDR1 and CDR2 from the germline V gene are LNHDA and SQIVND (reference sequence). The V end lost 8 bases, the J end lost 10 bases, and 11 bases lay between the germline ends. The CDR3 region has the DNA TGTGCCAGTGGCCACACGGGAGCTTTCTTT. Protein: CASGHTGAFF.

The chain uses TRBV4-1 and TRBJ1-1; D not certain. CDR1 MGHRA and CDR2 YSYEKL come from the germline V gene. Deletions cut 2 bases from V and 2 bases from J, with 15 bases between. The CDR3 is made up of 16 amino acids. This CDR3 reads CASSQHPAPPNTEAFF. The CDR3 DNA follows: TGCGCCAGCAGCCAACATCCCGCACCGCCTAACACTGAAGCTTTCTTT.

The V and J genes are TRBV6-5 and TRBJ2-7; no reliable D call. This CDR3 has 11 amino acids. Trimming took 8 bases from V and 4 from J, leaving 9 bases between them. Germline-derived CDR1 and CDR2 are MNHEY and SVGAGI. CDR3 in amino acids: CASGDSYEQYF. The DNA for the CDR3 is TGTGCCAGCGGGGATTCATACGAGCAGTACTTC.

V is TRBV3-1 (or the pseudogene TRBV3-2) and J is TRBJ2-3; TRBD1 matches 8 bases. Losses at the gene ends were 1 base for V and 6 bases for J; bases not matched to a gene: 12. Germline loops: CDR1 LGHDT, CDR2 YNNKEL (reference sequence). The CDR3 totals 17 residues. The CDR3: CASSQVSGQGAVDTQYF. CDR3 DNA: TGTGCCAGCAGCCAAGTATCGGGTCAGGGGGCGGTTGATACGCAGTATTTT.

In this sample, this clone turned up once. The chain is built from TRBV7-9 and TRBJ2-3; possibly TRBD1 for D (6 bases). Trimming stripped 6 bases from V and 2 bases from J, with 18 bases between. The CDR3 runs to 16 residues. Germline CDR1 reads SEHNR; CDR2 reads FQNEAQ (reference sequence). The CDR3 DNA is TGTGCCAGCAGACATCCAACTGGGGGCCACACAGATACGCAGTATTTT. It specifies CASRHPTGGHTDTQYF.

The rearrangement links TRBV10-3 to TRBJ2-1, with TRBD2 matching over 7 bases. There are 14 residues in the CDR3. CDR1 and CDR2 from the germline V gene are ENHRY and SYGVKD. Trimming at V came to 5 bases and at J to 5 bases, leaving 6 bases not matched to a gene. CDR3 in DNA: TGTGCCATCAGTACCGGGGGAGGGCACAATGAGCAGTTCTTC. It is translated as CAISTGGGHNEQFF.

The V call is TRBV25-1, the J call TRBJ2-6; tentative D call: TRBD1 (6 bases). The CDR3 loop spans 15 amino acids. V dropped 8 bases and J dropped 0 bases, with 11 bases sitting between them. CDR1 MGHDK and CDR2 SYGVNS come from the germline V gene. The CDR3 reads CASLKQGSGANVLTF. CDR3 nucleotides: TGTGCCAGCCTTAAACAGGGCTCTGGGGCCAACGTCCTGACTTTC.

This rearrangement joins TRBV28 to TRBJ2-4; unclear D gene. The CDR3 covers 12 residues. V shed 5 bases and J shed 7 bases, with 9 bases lying between them. CDR1 and CDR2 (germline): MDHEN, SYDVKM. The CDR3 coding sequence is TGTGCCAGCAGTGTGATTAACAACATTCAGTACTTC. Translated: CASSVINNIQYF.

The chain employs TRBV7-9 and TRBJ1-2; 7 nucleotides align to TRBD1. The CDR3 has 13 residues. Germline V gene data show CDR1 as SEHNR and CDR2 as FQNEAQ (reference sequence). V lost 4 bases, J lost 6 bases, and 5 bases stayed unmatched. The chain's CDR3 is CASSSDRVHGYTF. CDR3 in DNA: TGTGCCAGCAGCTCCGACAGGGTCCATGGCTACACCTTC.

This clone was observed once. The rearrangement uses TRBV10-1 and TRBJ1-1, with D possibly TRBD1 on 6 matching bases. The CDR3 has 13 residues. V lost 0 bases and J lost 4, with 6 bases in between. The germline gives CDR1 WNHNN, CDR2 SYGVQD (reference sequence). CDR3 loop: CASSESTGTEAFF. The CDR3 bases are TGCGCCAGCAGTGAGTCGACAGGCACTGAAGCTTTCTTT.

J is TRBJ1-4 and V is TRBV4-1; 10 bases fit TRBD1. This CDR3 comprises 16 residues. CDR1 is MGHRA, CDR2 YSYEKL, per germline. V lost 3 bases and J lost 6; bases outside the gene matches: 7. This chain's CDR3 is CASSHEAGTGDEKLFF. The CDR3 bases are TGCGCCAGCAGCCATGAGGCCGGGACAGGGGATGAAAAACTGTTTTTT.

The V and J genes are TRBV5-4 and TRBJ1-4; maybe TRBD1 (5 bases). CDR3 length: 15 residues. Germline V gives CDR1 SGHNT, CDR2 YYREEE (reference sequence). V was pared by 4 bases and J by 4 bases, with 14 bases between. CDR3 nucleotide sequence: TGTGCCAGCAGCCGAAGACGGGACGATAATGAAAAACTGTTTTTT. The encoded protein is CASSRRRDDNEKLFF.